This passage covers 26 T cell receptor beta chains from one sample sequenced in a study of shared clonotypes between healthy human individuals. Clones were read by immunoSEQ multiplex PCR, and TCRdb kept only the in-frame ones, dropping some. The repertoire holds about 2.3 million clones, with roughly 90% as singletons. The sequenced sample consisted of naive CD4+ T cells from PBMCs. As to subset: CD45RA+ positively selected. The receptor set was obtained from a man aged 18 to 29 in good health. Some clones in this sample may be carry-over from other donors' samples.

The V and J genes are TRBV28 and TRBJ2-7; D remains unclear. From germline, CDR1 is MDHEN and CDR2 SYDVKM. This CDR3 region has 15 residues. Trimming removed 6 bases at V and 3 bases at J, with 18 bases between. CDR3 sequence: CASSLPSGILYEQYF. CDR3 nucleotides: TGTGCCAGCAGCCTCCCCTCCGGCATTCTCTACGAGCAGTACTTC.

The chain has TRBV7-2 and TRBJ2-6; D is undetermined. V was cut by 5 bases and J by 0 bases, with 8 bases left in between. The CDR3 loop spans 15 amino acids. CDR1 is SGHTA and CDR2 is FQGNSA in the germline V gene. The CDR3 DNA is TGTGCCAGCAGCCCAACAAGCTCTGGGGCCAACGTCCTGACTTTC. Amino acid sequence: CASSPTSSGANVLTF.

The chain joins TRBV7-9 to TRBJ2-3, with D tentatively TRBD2 (7 bases). The germline V gene has CDR1 SEHNR and CDR2 FQNEAQ (reference sequence). The CDR3 is made up of 17 amino acids. Between the trimmed V and J ends, which lost 6 bases and 4 bases, there was a span of 23 bases. CDR3 sequence (DNA): TGTGCCAGCAGTCAGGGGCTCACTAGCGATAGCGCAGATACGCAGTATTTT. Encoded protein: CASSQGLTSDSADTQYF.

The chain links TRBV9 to TRBJ2-1; D might be TRBD1 or TRBD2, each matching 6 bases. Germline assignment: CDR1 SGDLS and CDR2 YYNGEE. Trimming left V 4 bases short and J 0 bases short, with 14 bases between. This CDR3 comprises 16 residues. CDR3 nucleotides: TGTGCCAGCAGCCCAAGGGGGGTTGGCTCCTACAATGAGCAGTTCTTC. This encodes CASSPRGVGSYNEQFF.

The CDR3 loop is CASSSGVQISYGYTF. CDR3 bases: TGTGCCAGCAGCTCGGGGGTTCAAATCTCCTATGGCTACACCTTC. The chain carries TRBV5-4 and TRBJ1-2; a possible D gene is TRBD1 (5 bases). V gave up 3 bases and J gave up 4 bases, with 16 bases separating them. This CDR3 has 15 residues. Germline V gives CDR1 SGHNT, CDR2 YYREEE (reference sequence).

As to this clone: Different DNA sequences within this sample yield the same CDR3. V usage is TRBV29-1 and J usage is TRBJ2-7, with 9 bases aligning to TRBD1. In germline, CDR1 is SQVTM, CDR2 ANQGSEA. J gave up 0 bases and V 4 bases, and 4 bases lay outside the gene matches. CDR3 length: 14 residues. The CDR3 loop is CSVADRGSSYEQYF. CDR3 sequence (DNA): TGCAGCGTTGCGGACAGGGGTTCCTCCTACGAGCAGTACTTC.

The chain recombines TRBV9 with TRBJ2-5; 8 positions agree with TRBD1. The CDR3 has 16 residues. Trimming at V came to 4 bases and at J to 2 bases, leaving 10 bases not matched to a gene. Looked up from germline, CDR1 is SGDLS and CDR2 is YYNGEE. CDR3 sequence (DNA): TGTGCCAGCAGCCGCCTTTTAGGGACAGGACAAGAGACCCAGTACTTC. It yields the protein CASSRLLGTGQETQYF.

This sequence joins TRBV9 and TRBJ1-2; the D gene is possibly TRBD1 (5 bases). Trimming removed 4 bases at V and 3 bases at J, with 13 bases between. This CDR3 has 14 residues. The germline V gene has CDR1 SGDLS and CDR2 YYNGEE. CDR3 loop: CASSSTGGDYGYTF. CDR3 nucleotide sequence: TGTGCCAGCAGCTCCACTGGGGGGGACTATGGCTACACCTTC.

J is TRBJ1-3 and V is TRBV25-1; a weak D match, TRBD1 (5 bases). Deletions cut 0 bases from V and 0 bases from J, with 12 bases between. Germline V lookup: CDR1 MGHDK, CDR2 SYGVNS. The CDR3 is 17 residues long. The CDR3 reads CASSEYFSGGSGNTIYF. The CDR3 DNA reads as TGTGCCAGCAGTGAATACTTCTCTGGGGGCTCTGGAAACACCATATATTTT.

The CDR3 DNA reads TGTGCCAGCAGCTTGTCCCGACAGGGCATCGAGACCCAGTACTTC. Translation gives CASSLSRQGIETQYF. This chain joins TRBV5-4 and TRBJ2-5; 7 bases fit TRBD1. V gave up 1 base and J gave up 5 bases; unmatched junction bases: 8. Germline assignment: CDR1 SGHNT and CDR2 YYREEE (reference sequence). The CDR3 sequence is 15 residues long.

The chain couples TRBV28 to TRBJ2-7; 7 positions agree with TRBD1. Germline-derived CDR1 and CDR2 are MDHEN and SYDVKM. The CDR3 contains 16 residues. With V trimmed by 5 bases and J by 3 bases, 13 bases remained unmatched. CDR3 loop: CASSNADATGSYEQYF. The CDR3 DNA sequence: TGTGCCAGCAGTAACGCCGACGCGACAGGGAGCTACGAGCAGTACTTC.

The rearrangement uses TRBV5-6 and TRBJ1-1; the D gene is possibly TRBD1 (6 bases). The length of the CDR3 is 16 residues. Per the germline V gene, CDR1 is SGHDT and CDR2 is YYEEEE. The V and J ends lost 4 bases and 0 bases respectively, with 16 bases between them. The CDR3 DNA is TGTGCCAGCAGCCACTATAGGGGGGAGATGAACACTGAAGCTTTCTTT. It codes for CASSHYRGEMNTEAFF.

Comment on this clone: This sample includes further DNA sequences coding for the same CDR3. The chain employs TRBV28 and TRBJ2-7; tentatively, D is TRBD2 (5 bases). Germline-derived CDR1 and CDR2 are MDHEN and SYDVKM. Trimming removed 3 bases from V and 1 base from J, with 13 bases in between. The CDR3 length is 15 residues. The CDR3 sequence: CASSFTGRGSYEQYF. The CDR3 DNA follows: TGTGCCAGCAGTTTTACTGGGCGAGGGTCCTACGAGCAGTACTTC.

The V call is TRBV6-1, the J call TRBJ1-5, with 8 nucleotides matching TRBD1. V trimming: 2 bases; J trimming: 3 bases; junction bases outside the gene matches: 3. The CDR3 is 15 amino acids. Per the germline V gene, CDR1 is MNHNS and CDR2 is SASEGT. The DNA for the CDR3 is TGTGCCAGCAGTGAACAGGGGGCCCTCAATCAGCCCCAGCATTTT. Amino acid sequence: CASSEQGALNQPQHF.

The rearrangement links TRBV7-3 to TRBJ2-1; D is perhaps TRBD1 (5 bases). The germline V gene has CDR1 SGHTA and CDR2 FQGTGA. V lost 4 bases and J 6 bases, leaving 16 bases between the germline ends. There are 15 residues in the CDR3. The CDR3 spells CASSSRTSPSNEQFF. CDR3 sequence (DNA): TGTGCCAGCAGCTCTAGGACATCCCCTTCCAATGAGCAGTTCTTC.

This clone was seen just once. The chain carries TRBV9 and TRBJ2-3, with unresolved D. In germline, CDR1 is SGDLS, CDR2 YYNGEE. The CDR3 length is 14 residues. Trimming removed 0 bases from V and 7 bases from J, with 12 bases in between. The CDR3 spells CASSVEMSSNTQYF. CDR3 sequence (DNA): TGTGCCAGCAGCGTAGAAATGTCCTCAAATACGCAGTATTTT.

The chain joins TRBV28 to TRBJ2-7, with unresolved D. V was pared by 6 bases and J by 6 bases, with 12 bases between. This CDR3 has 12 residues. CDR1 MDHEN and CDR2 SYDVKM come from the germline V gene. Written as DNA, the CDR3 is TGTGCCAGCAGCTCAAAAGGGTTCGAGCAGTACTTC. It yields the protein CASSSKGFEQYF.

The chain employs TRBV11-2 and TRBJ2-5, with TRBD2 identical over 10 bases. J lost 7 bases, V lost 3 bases, and 8 bases had no gene match. The CDR3 length is 15 residues. The germline V gene encodes CDR1 SGHAT and CDR2 FQNNGV. CDR3 amino acids: CASSFLTEREGTQYF. The CDR3 DNA reads TGTGCCAGCAGCTTCCTGACGGAGCGGGAGGGGACCCAGTACTTC.

The chain uses TRBV7-2 and TRBJ2-3, with no clear D. Germline V CDR1 and CDR2: SGHTA, FQGNSA. The CDR3 is 13 residues long. With 4 bases removed from V and 5 bases from J, the gap between germline ends came to 10 bases. CDR3 sequence (DNA): TGTGCCAGCAGCTCCCCCAGGAAAGATACGCAGTATTTT. Translation: CASSSPRKDTQYF.

The rearrangement joins TRBV10-3 to TRBJ2-7; D gene ambiguous. Germline values: CDR1 ENHRY, CDR2 SYGVKD. The CDR3 consists of 15 residues. V dropped 3 bases and J dropped 4 bases, with 16 bases sitting between them. The CDR3 sequence is CAISDSQESRYEQYF. The CDR3, as DNA: TGTGCCATCAGTGACAGTCAGGAGAGTCGGTACGAGCAGTACTTC.

This rearrangement joins TRBV5-8 to TRBJ1-1, with 7 bases identical to TRBD1. Germline V gene sequence: CDR1 SGHTS, CDR2 YDEGEE. V was clipped by 0 bases and J by 5 bases; unmatched bases: 4. This CDR3 contains 14 residues. The CDR3 loop is CASSLGQGETEAFF. CDR3 nucleotide sequence: TGTGCCAGCAGCTTGGGGCAGGGGGAAACTGAAGCTTTCTTT. The variable domain in full, with the rest retrieved from reference TRBV5-8 and TRBJ1-1, is EAGVTQSPTHLIKTRGQQATLRCSPISGHTSVYWYQQALGLGLQFLLWYDEGEERNRGNFPPRFSGRQFPNYSSELNVNALELEDSALYLCASSLGQGETEAFFGQGTRLTVV.

The genes are TRBV5-1 and TRBJ2-3, with TRBD1 matching over 12 bases. Per germline, CDR1 SGHRS and CDR2 YFSETQ. V lost 2 bases, J lost 1 base, and 11 bases stayed unmatched. The CDR3 covers 19 residues. The CDR3 protein is CASSFRPGQGAHGTDTQYF. The CDR3 region has the DNA TGCGCCAGCAGCTTTCGCCCGGGACAGGGGGCGCATGGCACAGATACGCAGTATTTT.

The count of this clone is one. This chain links TRBV14 with TRBJ2-1; TRBD2 aligns across 9 bases. Germline V gene sequence: CDR1 SGHDN, CDR2 FVKESK. CDR3 length equals 17 residues. The V and J ends lost 4 bases and 5 bases, in that order; junction bases with no gene match: 12. CDR3 in amino acids: CASSLLGGGRANNEQFF. For the CDR3, the DNA is TGTGCCAGCAGCCTCCTCGGGGGCGGGAGGGCCAACAATGAGCAGTTCTTC.

This chain uses TRBV9 with TRBJ2-3, with TRBD2 as a possible D gene (5 bases). Germline lookup yields CDR1 SGDLS and CDR2 YYNGEE. The CDR3 runs to 16 residues. The germline V and J ends were trimmed by 0 bases and 3 bases, with 14 bases remaining between them. The chain's CDR3 is CASSVVGEARTDTQYF. The CDR3 region has the DNA TGTGCCAGCAGCGTAGTGGGAGAGGCCAGAACAGATACGCAGTATTTT.

Worth noting for this clone: This specimen includes other DNA sequences encoding the same CDR3. The chain recombines TRBV7-2 with TRBJ1-4; D may be TRBD1 (5 bases). Trimming took 1 base from V and 8 from J, leaving 8 bases between them. Germline CDR1 reads SGHTA; CDR2 reads FQGNSA. CDR3 size: 13 residues. The CDR3 DNA reads TGTGCCAGCAGCTTAGTGGGGGGAGAAAAACTGTTTTTT. It is translated as CASSLVGGEKLFF.

The chain has TRBV7-2 and TRBJ1-5; TRBD1 aligns across 9 bases. Unmatched junction bases numbered 6, after V lost 4 bases and J lost 2 bases. Looked up from germline, CDR1 is SGHTA and CDR2 is FQGNSA. The CDR3 runs 16 residues. CDR3 coding DNA: TGTGCCAGCAGCTCAAGAGACAGGGGGGGCAATCAGCCCCAGCATTTT. Encoded protein: CASSSRDRGGNQPQHF.